This entry describes one T cell receptor beta chain. The antigen is not known. Profiling relied on immunoSEQ multiplex PCR, and the TCRdb table lists in-frame clones only, not all of them. In the table there are around 96,000 clones, about 88% of which are singletons. The source of the sample is a study of T cell responses to AZD1222 COVID-19 vaccine. Study at large: Whether given at about 4 or about 12 weeks, second doses were pooled. General study findings and limits: Among vaccine-associated CD4 TCRs, coverage spanned spike, with dominance at 160-218 and 743-854. No repertoire was sampled before or during the peak T cell response, only after it. There were mostly white British donors and more females than males, and clonal diversity was possibly underestimated.

The V gene's germline CDR1 is SGHTA and CDR2 FQGNSA. The CDR3 has 17 amino acids. V was clipped by 6 bases and J by 0 bases; unmatched bases: 11. V is TRBV7-2 and J is TRBJ1-5, with TRBD1 matching over 7 bases. Specimen: peripheral blood, collected on day 0 of AZD1222 vaccination. This TCR was recovered from an adult in good health. CDR3 protein: CASRASGGLYSNQPQHF. As DNA, the CDR3 is TGTGCCAGCAGAGCTTCAGGGGGTCTATATAGCAATCAGCCCCAGCATTTT. The full variable domain, completed using reference TRBV7-2 and TRBJ1-5, is GAGVSQSPSNKVTEKGKDVELRCDPISGHTALYWYRQSLGQGLEFLIYFQGNSAPDKSGLPSDRFSAERTGGSVSTLTIQRTQQEDSAVYLCASRASGGLYSNQPQHFGDGTRLSIL.